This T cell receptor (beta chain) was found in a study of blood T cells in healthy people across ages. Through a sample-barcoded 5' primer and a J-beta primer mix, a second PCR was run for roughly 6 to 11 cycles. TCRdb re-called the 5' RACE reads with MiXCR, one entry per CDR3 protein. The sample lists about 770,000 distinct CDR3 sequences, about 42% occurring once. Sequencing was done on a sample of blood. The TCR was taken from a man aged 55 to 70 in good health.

CDR3 protein: CSARQGNNSPLHF. The CDR3 nucleotides are TGCAGTGCTCGCCAGGGGAATAATTCACCCCTCCACTTT. This sequence joins TRBV20-1 and TRBJ1-6, with a weak D call TRBD1 (6 bases). This CDR3 comprises 13 residues. V was shortened by 5 bases and J by 5 bases, with 10 bases between the two germline ends. The germline V gene has CDR1 DFQATT and CDR2 SNEGSKA (reference sequence).